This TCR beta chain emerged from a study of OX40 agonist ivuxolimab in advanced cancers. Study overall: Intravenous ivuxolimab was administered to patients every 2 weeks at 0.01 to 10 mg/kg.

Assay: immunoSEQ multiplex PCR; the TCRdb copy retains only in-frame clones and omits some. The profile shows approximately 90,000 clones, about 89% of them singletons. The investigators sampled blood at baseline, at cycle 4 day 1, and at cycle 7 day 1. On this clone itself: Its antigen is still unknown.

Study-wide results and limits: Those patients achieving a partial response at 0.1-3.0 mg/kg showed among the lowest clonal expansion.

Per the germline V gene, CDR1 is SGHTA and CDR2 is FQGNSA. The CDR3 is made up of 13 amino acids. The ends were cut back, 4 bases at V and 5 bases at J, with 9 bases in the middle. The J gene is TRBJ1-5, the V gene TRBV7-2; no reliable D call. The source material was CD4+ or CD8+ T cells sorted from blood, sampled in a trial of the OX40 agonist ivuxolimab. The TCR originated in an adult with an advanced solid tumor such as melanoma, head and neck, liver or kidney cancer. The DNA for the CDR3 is TGTGCCAGCAGCTCCGACCGGGATCAGCCCCAGCATTTT. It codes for CASSSDRDQPQHF.